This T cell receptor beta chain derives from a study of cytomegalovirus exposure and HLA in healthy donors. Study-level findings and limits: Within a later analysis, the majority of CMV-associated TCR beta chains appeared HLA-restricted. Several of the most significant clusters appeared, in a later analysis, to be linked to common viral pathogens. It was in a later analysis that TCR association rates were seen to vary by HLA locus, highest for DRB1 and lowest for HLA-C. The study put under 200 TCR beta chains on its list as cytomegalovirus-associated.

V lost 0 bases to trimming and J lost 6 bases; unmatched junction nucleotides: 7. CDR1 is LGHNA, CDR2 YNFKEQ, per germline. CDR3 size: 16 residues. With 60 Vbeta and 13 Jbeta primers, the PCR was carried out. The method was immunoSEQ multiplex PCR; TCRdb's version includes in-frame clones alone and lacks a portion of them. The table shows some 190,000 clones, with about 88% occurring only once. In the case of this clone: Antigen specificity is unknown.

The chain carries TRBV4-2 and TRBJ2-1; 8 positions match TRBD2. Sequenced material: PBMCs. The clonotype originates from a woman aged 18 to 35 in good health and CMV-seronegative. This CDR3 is CASSQDKAGVLNEQFF. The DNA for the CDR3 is TGTGCCAGCAGCCAAGACAAAGCGGGGGTCCTCAATGAGCAGTTCTTC.